One and the same sample provided the 12 T cell receptor beta chains below, sequenced in a study of CD8 T cells in Susac syndrome. The RNA input was about 0.5 to 1 ug, and it was reverse transcribed with random hexamers. TCRdb reanalysed the immunoSEQ multiplex PCR reads using MiXCR and keeps one entry per CDR3 protein. The sample shows some 400,000 distinct CDR3 sequences, around 85% of them seen only once. The material sequenced was CD8+ T cells from PBMCs. The receptors stem from a human donor with multiple sclerosis.

The DNA for the CDR3 is TGTGCCAGTAGCGGGGCTTTTGCCTACAATGAGCAGTTCTTC. Amino acid sequence: CASSGAFAYNEQFF. This chain connects TRBV12-3 or TRBV12-4 to TRBJ2-1; 8 bases map to TRBD2. This CDR3 is 14 amino acids long. Trimming took 9 bases from V and 2 from J; bases not matched to a gene: 6.

This clonotype appeared once. This chain uses TRBV12-3 or TRBV12-4 with TRBJ2-7; D not certain. This CDR3 comprises 13 residues. With 5 bases removed from V and 3 bases from J, the gap between germline ends came to 11 bases. DNA for the CDR3: TGTGCCAGCAGTCTCAGGCCAGTCTACGAGCAGTACTTC. This codes for CASSLRPVYEQYF.

This rearrangement joins TRBV12-3 or TRBV12-4 to TRBJ1-3; no clear D gene. The CDR3 totals 15 residues. Trimming took 2 bases from V and 0 from J, leaving 8 bases between them. CDR3 protein: CASSLIGLSGNTIYF. The CDR3 nucleotides read TGTGCCAGCAGTTTAATTGGTCTCTCTGGAAACACCATATATTTT.

This rearrangement joins TRBV28 to TRBJ1-2; D is unresolved. The CDR3 loop spans 12 amino acids. Trimming pared 3 bases from V and 7 bases from J, leaving 9 bases between. Germline V gene lookup returns CDR1 MDHEN and CDR2 SYDVKM. The CDR3 bases are TGTGCCAGCAGTTTTGTCGCTGGTGGCTACACCTTC. Amino acid sequence: CASSFVAGGYTF.

This rearrangement joins TRBV7-9 to TRBJ2-6; 7 positions match TRBD1. Germline CDR1 SEHNR, CDR2 FQNEAQ (reference sequence). With 3 bases clipped from V and 6 bases from J, the junction kept 14 bases outside the gene matches. The CDR3 is 18 amino acids. CDR3 bases: TGTGCCAGCAGCTTCCCGGGACAGCCTTCTCTGGAGGCCAACGTCCTGACTTTC. Translating gives CASSFPGQPSLEANVLTF.

V gene TRBV2 combines with J gene TRBJ2-2, with D perhaps being TRBD1 or TRBD2 (5 bases each). The germline gives CDR1 SNHLY, CDR2 FYNNEI. CDR3 length: 13 amino acids. Trimming cost V 3 bases and J 14 bases, with 16 bases left between them. CDR3 region: CASSDGTDGVLFF. The DNA for the CDR3 is TGTGCCAGCAGTGATGGGACCGACGGGGTTCTGTTTTTT.

This clonotype appeared a few times. V and J are TRBV27 and TRBJ2-7, with D possibly matching TRBD1 (6 bases). CDR3 length equals 15 residues. V was pared by 2 bases and J by 4 bases, with 15 bases between. In germline, CDR1 is MNHEY, CDR2 SMNVEV (reference sequence). CDR3 sequence: CASSLAGALEYEQYF. CDR3 coding DNA: TGTGCCAGCAGTTTAGCAGGGGCCCTTGAGTACGAGCAGTACTTC.

The chain recombines TRBV12-3 or TRBV12-4 with TRBJ1-4, with TRBD1 matching over 7 bases. Losses at the gene ends were 7 bases for V and 5 bases for J; bases not matched to a gene: 7. This CDR3 is built from 14 residues. The chain's CDR3 is CASTPIGGNEKLFF. In DNA, the CDR3 is TGTGCCAGCACCCCTATAGGGGGCAATGAAAAACTGTTTTTT.

This chain links TRBV27 with TRBJ2-7, with 8 nucleotides matching TRBD1. The CDR3 covers 14 residues. J was trimmed by 2 bases and V by 5 bases; bases with no gene match: 5. Germline V lookup: CDR1 MNHEY, CDR2 SMNVEV (reference sequence). The CDR3 loop is CASSRQGLTYEQYF. Here the CDR3 DNA reads TGTGCCAGCAGTCGACAGGGGCTAACCTACGAGCAGTACTTC.

This sequence joins TRBV12-3 or TRBV12-4 and TRBJ1-2; TRBD1 agrees at 7 bases. Trimming cost V 3 bases and J 4 bases; bases outside gene matches: 11. The CDR3 runs to 16 residues. CDR3 loop: CASSLGREGASYGYTF. CDR3 coding DNA: TGTGCCAGCAGTTTGGGGAGGGAGGGGGCGAGCTATGGCTACACCTTC.

The gene calls are TRBV6-2 or TRBV6-3 and TRBJ1-5; D gene unclear. V was clipped by 6 bases and J by 0 bases, with 6 bases between them. This CDR3 comprises 13 residues. The germline V gene encodes CDR1 MNHEY and CDR2 SVGEGT. The CDR3 DNA sequence: TGTGCCAGCAGCCCCAGTAGCAATCAGCCCCAGCATTTT. Its translation: CASSPSSNQPQHF.

The chain recombines TRBV6-5 with TRBJ2-2; D is unclear. This CDR3 has 11 amino acids. The V and J ends lost 6 bases and 5 bases respectively, with 4 bases between them. Germline CDR1 is MNHEY and CDR2 is SVGAGI. CDR3: CASSHTGELFF. DNA of the CDR3: TGTGCCAGCAGCCATACCGGGGAGCTGTTTTTT.